This TCR beta chain was documented in a study of memory CD4+ T cells and cytomegalovirus serostatus. Authors' methods: Out-of-frame sequences were removed, leaving roughly 2.1 million distinct TCRbeta sequences. Method: immunoSEQ multiplex PCR; TCRdb's copy keeps in-frame clones and lacks some. The DNA gave D and trimming, while V, J and clone size come from that table. The repertoire holds under 35,000 clones, with under 80% as singletons. Concerning this clone itself: Its antigen remains unknown.

Findings and caveats of the study: The CMV-associated TCR signature appears largely within the CD4+ memory repertoire. About 40% of the roughly 150 known CMV-associated TCRbeta sequences appeared in CD4+ memory.

Germline CDR1 is SEHNR and CDR2 is FQNEAQ (reference sequence). The germline V and J ends were trimmed by 1 base and 1 base, with 10 bases remaining between them. CDR3 length: 15 residues. Single viable CD3+CD4+CD8-CD45RO+ cells were sorted as the memory CD4+ T cells. Positive selection with CD4 microbeads enriched total CD4+ T cells. The V and J genes are TRBV7-9 and TRBJ1-1; perhaps TRBD1 as D (5 bases). This TCR was sampled from an adult in good health and CMV-seronegative. Some clones in this sample may be carry-over from other donors' samples. Sequencing was performed on memory CD4+ T cells from blood. CDR3 sequence reads: CASSLGGGWNTEAFF. In DNA, the CDR3 is TGTGCCAGCAGCTTAGGGGGGGGGTGGAACACTGAAGCTTTCTTT.